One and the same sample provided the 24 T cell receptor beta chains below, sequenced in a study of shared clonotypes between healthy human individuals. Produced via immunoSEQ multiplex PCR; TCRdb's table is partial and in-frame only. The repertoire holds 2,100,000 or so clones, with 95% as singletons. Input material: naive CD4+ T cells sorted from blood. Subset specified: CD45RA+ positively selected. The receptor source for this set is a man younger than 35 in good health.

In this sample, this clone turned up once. The CDR3 sequence: CASSLGTESSYNSPLHF. As DNA, the CDR3 is TGTGCCAGCAGCTTAGGGACAGAAAGCTCCTATAATTCACCCCTCCACTTT. The gene calls are TRBV11-2 and TRBJ1-6; D is perhaps TRBD1 (6 bases). This CDR3 has 17 residues. Germline lookup yields CDR1 SGHAT and CDR2 FQNNGV. Trimming removed 1 base at V and 0 bases at J, with 10 bases between.

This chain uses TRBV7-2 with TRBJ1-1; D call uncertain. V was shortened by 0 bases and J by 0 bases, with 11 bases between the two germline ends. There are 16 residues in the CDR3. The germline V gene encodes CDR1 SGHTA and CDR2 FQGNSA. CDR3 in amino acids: CASSLASGPLNTEAFF. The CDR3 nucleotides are TGTGCCAGCAGCTTAGCCTCGGGTCCCCTGAACACTGAAGCTTTCTTT.

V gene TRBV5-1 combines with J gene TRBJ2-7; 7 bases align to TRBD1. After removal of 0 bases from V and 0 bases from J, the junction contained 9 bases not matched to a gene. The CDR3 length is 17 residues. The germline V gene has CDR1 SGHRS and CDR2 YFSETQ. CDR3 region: CASSLGKQGINSYEQYF. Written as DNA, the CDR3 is TGCGCCAGCAGCTTGGGAAAACAGGGGATCAACTCCTACGAGCAGTACTTC.

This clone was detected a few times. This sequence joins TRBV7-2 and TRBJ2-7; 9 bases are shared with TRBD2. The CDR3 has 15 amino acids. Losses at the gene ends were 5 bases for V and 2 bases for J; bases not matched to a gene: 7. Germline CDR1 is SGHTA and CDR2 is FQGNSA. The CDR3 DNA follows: TGTGCCAGCAGCACATTAGCGGGAGCGACCTACGAGCAGTACTTC. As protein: CASSTLAGATYEQYF.

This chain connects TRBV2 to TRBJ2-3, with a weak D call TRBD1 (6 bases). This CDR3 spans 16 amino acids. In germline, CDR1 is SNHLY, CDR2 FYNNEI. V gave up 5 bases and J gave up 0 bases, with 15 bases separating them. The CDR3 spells CASSPRTDPSTDTQYF. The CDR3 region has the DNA TGTGCCAGCAGTCCCCGGACAGACCCTAGCACAGATACGCAGTATTTT.

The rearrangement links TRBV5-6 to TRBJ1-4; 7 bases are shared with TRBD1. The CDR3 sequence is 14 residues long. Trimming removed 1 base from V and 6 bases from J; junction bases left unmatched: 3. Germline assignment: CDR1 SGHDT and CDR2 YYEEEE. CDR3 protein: CASSLRGRYEKLFF. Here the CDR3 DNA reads TGTGCCAGCAGCTTGAGGGGGCGTTATGAAAAACTGTTTTTT.

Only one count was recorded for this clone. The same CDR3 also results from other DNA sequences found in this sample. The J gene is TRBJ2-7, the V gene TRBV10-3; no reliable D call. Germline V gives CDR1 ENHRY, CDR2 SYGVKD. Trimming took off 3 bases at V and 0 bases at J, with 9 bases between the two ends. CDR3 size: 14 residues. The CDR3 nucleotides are TGTGCCATCAGTGAAGCGCCGAGCTCCTACGAGCAGTACTTC. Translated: CAISEAPSSYEQYF.

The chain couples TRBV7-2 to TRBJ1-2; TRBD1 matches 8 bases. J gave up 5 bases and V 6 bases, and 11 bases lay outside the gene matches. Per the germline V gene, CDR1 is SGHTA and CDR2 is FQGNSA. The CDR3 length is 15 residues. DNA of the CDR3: TGTGCCAGCAGTTTTCTGGACAGGGAGATTTATGGCTACACCTTC. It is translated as CASSFLDREIYGYTF. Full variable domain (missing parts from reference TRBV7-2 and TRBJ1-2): GAGVSQSPSNKVTEKGKDVELRCDPISGHTALYWYRQSLGQGLEFLIYFQGNSAPDKSGLPSDRFSAERTGGSVSTLTIQRTQQEDSAVYLCASSFLDREIYGYTFGSGTRLTVV.

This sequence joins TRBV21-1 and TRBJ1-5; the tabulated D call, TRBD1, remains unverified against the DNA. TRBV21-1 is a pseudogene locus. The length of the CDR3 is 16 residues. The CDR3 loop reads CASSNGPSGSNQPQHF. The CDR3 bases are TGTGCCAGCAGCAATGGGCCCTCAGGGAGCAATCAGCCCCAGCATTTT.

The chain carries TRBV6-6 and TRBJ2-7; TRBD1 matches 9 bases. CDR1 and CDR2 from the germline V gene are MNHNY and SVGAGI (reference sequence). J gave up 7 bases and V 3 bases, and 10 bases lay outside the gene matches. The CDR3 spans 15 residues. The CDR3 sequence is CASSYIGTGPHEQYF. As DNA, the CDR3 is TGTGCCAGCAGTTATATCGGGACAGGGCCTCATGAGCAGTACTTC.

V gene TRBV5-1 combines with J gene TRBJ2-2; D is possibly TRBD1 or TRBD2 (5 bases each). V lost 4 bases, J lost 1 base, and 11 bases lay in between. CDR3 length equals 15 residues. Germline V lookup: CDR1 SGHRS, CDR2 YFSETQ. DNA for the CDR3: TGCGCCAGCAGCCCGGGACCGATGAACACCGGGGAGCTGTTTTTT. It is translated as CASSPGPMNTGELFF.

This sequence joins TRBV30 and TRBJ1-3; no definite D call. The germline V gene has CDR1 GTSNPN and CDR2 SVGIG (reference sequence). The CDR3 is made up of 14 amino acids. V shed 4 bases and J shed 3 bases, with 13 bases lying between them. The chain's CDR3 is CAWMIAGSGNTIYF. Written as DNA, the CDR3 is TGTGCCTGGATGATTGCGGGAAGTGGAAACACCATATATTTT.

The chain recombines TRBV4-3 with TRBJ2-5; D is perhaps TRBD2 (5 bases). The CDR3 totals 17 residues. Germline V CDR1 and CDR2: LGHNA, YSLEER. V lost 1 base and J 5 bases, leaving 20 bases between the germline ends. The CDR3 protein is CASSQGSASAGLETQYF. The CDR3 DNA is TGCGCCAGCAGCCAAGGCTCCGCGTCGGCGGGTCTGGAGACCCAGTACTTC.

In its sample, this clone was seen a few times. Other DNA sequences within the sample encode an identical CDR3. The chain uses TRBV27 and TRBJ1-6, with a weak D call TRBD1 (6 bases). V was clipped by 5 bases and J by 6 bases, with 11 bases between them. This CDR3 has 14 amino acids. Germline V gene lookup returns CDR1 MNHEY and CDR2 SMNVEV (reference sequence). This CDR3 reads CASSPRTANSPLHF. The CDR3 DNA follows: TGTGCCAGCAGTCCCAGGACAGCTAATTCACCCCTCCACTTT.

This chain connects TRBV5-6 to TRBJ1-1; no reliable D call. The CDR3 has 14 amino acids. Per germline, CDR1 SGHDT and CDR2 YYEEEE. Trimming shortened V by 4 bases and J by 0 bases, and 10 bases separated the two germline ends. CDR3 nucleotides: TGTGCCAGCAGCCGAGCACCGATGAACACTGAAGCTTTCTTT. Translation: CASSRAPMNTEAFF.

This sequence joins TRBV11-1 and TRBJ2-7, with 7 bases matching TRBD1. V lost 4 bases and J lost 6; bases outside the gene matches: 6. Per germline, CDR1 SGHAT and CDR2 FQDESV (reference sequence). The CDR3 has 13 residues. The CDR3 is CASSSVRGREQYF. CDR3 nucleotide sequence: TGTGCCAGCAGCTCCGTGAGGGGGCGCGAGCAGTACTTC.

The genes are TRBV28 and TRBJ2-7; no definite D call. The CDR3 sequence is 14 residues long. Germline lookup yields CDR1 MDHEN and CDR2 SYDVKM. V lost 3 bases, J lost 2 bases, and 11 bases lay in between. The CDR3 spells CASSFHPGPYEQYF. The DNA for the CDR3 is TGTGCCAGCAGTTTCCACCCTGGGCCCTACGAGCAGTACTTC.

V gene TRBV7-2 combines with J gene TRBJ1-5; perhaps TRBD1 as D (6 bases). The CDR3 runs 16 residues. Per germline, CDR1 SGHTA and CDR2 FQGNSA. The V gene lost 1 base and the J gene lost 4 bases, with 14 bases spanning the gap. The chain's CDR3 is CASSLGVGAGNQPQHF. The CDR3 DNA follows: TGTGCCAGCAGCTTAGGTGTGGGGGCTGGGAATCAGCCCCAGCATTTT.

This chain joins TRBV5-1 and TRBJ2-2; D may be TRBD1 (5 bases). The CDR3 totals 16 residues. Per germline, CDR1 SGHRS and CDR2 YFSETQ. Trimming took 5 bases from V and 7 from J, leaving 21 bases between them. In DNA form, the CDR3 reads TGCGCCAGCAGTCAAGACAGCCTCCCCCCGGACGGGGAGCTGTTTTTT. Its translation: CASSQDSLPPDGELFF.

The CDR3 is CASSPSGQGTLGELFF. Written as DNA, the CDR3 is TGTGCCAGCTCACCATCGGGACAGGGGACACTCGGGGAGCTGTTTTTT. The V call is TRBV18, the J call TRBJ2-2; 10 nucleotides match TRBD1. V dropped 2 bases and J dropped 7; count of bases not matched to a gene: 7. Germline V gene lookup returns CDR1 KGHSH and CDR2 LQKENI. This CDR3 has 16 amino acids.

The CDR3 spells CASSRYRVTLQPQHF. The CDR3 DNA sequence: TGTGCCAGCAGTCGGTACAGGGTAACGCTCCAGCCCCAGCATTTT. This rearrangement joins TRBV6-5 to TRBJ1-5, with a tentative D call TRBD1 (6 bases). V was trimmed by 5 bases and J by 7 bases, leaving 18 bases between them. This CDR3 is 15 amino acids long. The germline CDR1 and CDR2 sequences are MNHEY and SVGAGI.

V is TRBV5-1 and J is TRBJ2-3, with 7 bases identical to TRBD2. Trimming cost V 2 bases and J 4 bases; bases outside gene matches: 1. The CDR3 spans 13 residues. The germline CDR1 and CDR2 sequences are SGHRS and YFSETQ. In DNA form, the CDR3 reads TGCGCCAGCAGCTTTACTAGCGCAGATACGCAGTATTTT. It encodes CASSFTSADTQYF.

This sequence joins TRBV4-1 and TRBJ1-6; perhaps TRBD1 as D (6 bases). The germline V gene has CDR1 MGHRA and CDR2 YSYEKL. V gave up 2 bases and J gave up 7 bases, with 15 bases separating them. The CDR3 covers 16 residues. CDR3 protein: CASSQKMGGGNSPLHF. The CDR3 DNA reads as TGCGCCAGCAGCCAAAAAATGGGGGGGGGCAATTCACCCCTCCACTTT.

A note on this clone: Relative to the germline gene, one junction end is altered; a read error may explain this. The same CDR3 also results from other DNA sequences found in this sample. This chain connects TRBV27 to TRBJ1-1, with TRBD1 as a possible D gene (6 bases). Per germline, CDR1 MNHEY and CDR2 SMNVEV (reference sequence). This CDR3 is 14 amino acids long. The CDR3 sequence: CASSWEGGNTEAFF. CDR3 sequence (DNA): TGTGCCAGCAGTTGGGAAGGGGGGAACACTGAAGCTTTCTTC.